This TCR beta chain comes out of a study of cytomegalovirus exposure and HLA in healthy donors. V gave up 0 bases and J gave up 5 bases; unmatched junction bases: 6. The CDR3 covers 16 residues. Germline assignment: CDR1 MRHNA and CDR2 SNTAGT. PCR amplification relied on 60 Vbeta primers (plus 13 Jbeta primers). Sequenced by immunoSEQ multiplex PCR; TCRdb stores in-frame clones only, minus some. Of around 160,000 clones in the sample, almost 80% are singletons; the top ten hold about an eighth. The chain has TRBV6-4 and TRBJ1-4, with 7 bases matching TRBD1. The sequenced sample consisted of PBMCs. The TCR originated in a man aged 50-59 years in good health and CMV-seropositive. In DNA form, the CDR3 reads TGTGCCAGCAGTGACTCCCAGGCAGGGGGAAATGAAAAACTGTTTTTT. This encodes CASSDSQAGGNEKLFF.